This T cell receptor (beta chain) emerged from a study of CD8+ T cells in alopecia areata. Study context: For the treated group, dosing was oral tofacitinib at 5 to 10 mg twice daily. General study findings and limits: Patients shared TCRs less clearly than mice did, possibly for HLA-related reasons.

On this clone: Its antigen is currently unknown.

Specimens obtained from alopecia areata patients comprised lesional scalp punch biopsies and peripheral blood. From germline, CDR1 is SGHRS and CDR2 YFSETQ. Trimming left V 4 bases short and J 6 bases short, with 11 bases between. This CDR3 has 13 residues. Extraction of RNA preceded its reverse transcription into cDNA, which served as the sequencing template. Assay used: immunoSEQ multiplex PCR; TCRdb lists only in-frame clones, some missing. Among 150,000 to 200,000 clones listed, roughly 70% were seen once. The chain is built from TRBV5-1 and TRBJ2-4; D remains ambiguous. Sequences were derived from CD8+ T cells sorted from blood, sampled at week 0. The receptor was isolated from a human donor with alopecia areata. DNA for the CDR3: TGCGCCAGCAGCCCGGGCAGTCCAAACATTCAGTACTTC. Translated, it gives CASSPGSPNIQYF. The variable domain in full, with the rest retrieved from reference TRBV5-1 and TRBJ2-4, is KAGVTQTPRYLIKTRGQQVTLSCSPISGHRSVSWYQQTPGQGLQFLFEYFSETQRNKGNFPGRFSGRQFSNSRSEMNVSTLELGDSALYLCASSPGSPNIQYFGAGTRLSVL.